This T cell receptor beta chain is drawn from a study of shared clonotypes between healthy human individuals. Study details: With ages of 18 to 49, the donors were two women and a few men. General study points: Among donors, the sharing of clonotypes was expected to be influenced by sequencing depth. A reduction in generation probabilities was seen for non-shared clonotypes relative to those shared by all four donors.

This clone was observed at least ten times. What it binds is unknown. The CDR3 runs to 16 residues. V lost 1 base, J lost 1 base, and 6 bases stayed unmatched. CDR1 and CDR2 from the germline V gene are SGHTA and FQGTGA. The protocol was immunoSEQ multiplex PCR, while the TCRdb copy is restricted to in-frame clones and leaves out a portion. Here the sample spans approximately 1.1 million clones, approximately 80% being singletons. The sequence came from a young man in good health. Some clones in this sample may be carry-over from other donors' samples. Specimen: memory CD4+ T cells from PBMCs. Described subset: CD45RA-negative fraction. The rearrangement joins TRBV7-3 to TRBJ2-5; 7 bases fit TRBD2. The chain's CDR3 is CASSLRASGRQETQYF. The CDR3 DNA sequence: TGTGCCAGCAGCTTAAGAGCTAGCGGCCGCCAAGAGACCCAGTACTTC.